This T cell receptor (beta chain) is from a study of shared clonotypes between healthy human individuals. Profiling relied on immunoSEQ multiplex PCR, and the TCRdb table lists in-frame clones only, not all of them. The profile shows some 2,000,000 clones, 90% to 95% of them singletons. The sequenced sample consisted of naive CD4+ T cells sorted from blood. Subset described: CD45RA+ positively selected. The sequence was collected from a man between 18 and 35 years old in good health.

The CDR3 DNA sequence: TGTGCCAGCTCAGTCACTAGCACAGATACGCAGTATTTT. Translating it yields CASSVTSTDTQYF. J is TRBJ2-3 and V is TRBV18; no reliable D call. CDR1 KGHSH and CDR2 LQKENI come from the germline V gene. V was cut by 5 bases and J by 0 bases, with 6 bases left in between. The CDR3 runs 13 residues. The variable domain in full, with the rest retrieved from reference TRBV18 and TRBJ2-3, is NAGVMQNPRHLVRRRGQEARLRCSPMKGHSHVYWYRQLPEEGLKFMVYLQKENIIDESGMPKERFSAEFPKEGPSILRIQQVVRGDSAAYFCASSVTSTDTQYFGPGTRLTVL.